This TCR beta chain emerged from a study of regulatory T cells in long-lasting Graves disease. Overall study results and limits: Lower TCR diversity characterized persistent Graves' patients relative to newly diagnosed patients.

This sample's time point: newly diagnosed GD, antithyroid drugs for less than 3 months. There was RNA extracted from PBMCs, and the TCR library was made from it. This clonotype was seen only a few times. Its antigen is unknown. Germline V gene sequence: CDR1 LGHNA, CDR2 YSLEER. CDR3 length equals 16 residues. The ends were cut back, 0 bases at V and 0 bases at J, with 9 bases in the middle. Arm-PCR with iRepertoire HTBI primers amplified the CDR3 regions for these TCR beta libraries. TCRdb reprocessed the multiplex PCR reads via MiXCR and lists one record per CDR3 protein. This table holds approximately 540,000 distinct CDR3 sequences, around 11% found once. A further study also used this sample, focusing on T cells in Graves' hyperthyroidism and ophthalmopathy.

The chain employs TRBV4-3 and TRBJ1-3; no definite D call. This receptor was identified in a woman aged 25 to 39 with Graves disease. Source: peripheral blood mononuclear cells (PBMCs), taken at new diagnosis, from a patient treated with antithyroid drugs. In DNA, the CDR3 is TGCGCCAGCAGCCAAGATCCTCTGGCCTCTGGAAACACCATATATTTT. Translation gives CASSQDPLASGNTIYF.